The 14 T cell receptor beta chains below were found in one sample sequenced in a study of vaccination effects on CD4 cells after COVID-19 (dated by TCRdb to the early 2020s). For these receptors, no antigen is known. Library method: the immunoSEQ multiplex PCR assay. TCRdb took this table from immuneACCESS and kept in-frame rearrangements with V and J called. Such tables lack part of the clones; where checked against another copy, unresolved V genes explain under half of the gap, and the rest is unexplained. Here the sample has about 35,000 clones; 68% occur a single time. The ten most abundant clones make up 4% to 4.5% of the sample. After roughly 11 days of culture, CD4+ T cells were isolated with the EasySep CD4+ T cell isolation kit. The sequencing here drew on CD4+ T cells from PBMCs cultured without peptide, taken before COVID-19 vaccination. The receptors derive from a human donor who received a COVID-19 vaccine.

Details on this clone: Within the sample, other DNA sequences also encode this same CDR3. The J gene is TRBJ2-7, the V gene TRBV19; no reliable D call. V was cut by 5 bases and J by 0 bases, with 5 bases left in between. Germline CDR1 LNHDA, CDR2 SQIVND (reference sequence). The CDR3 runs 12 residues. The CDR3 reads CASSESSYEQYF. The CDR3 bases are TGTGCCAGTAGTGAGAGCTCCTACGAGCAGTACTTC.

This chain connects TRBV2 to TRBJ1-5; D gene uncertain. CDR1 is SNHLY and CDR2 is FYNNEI in the germline V gene. This CDR3 region has 14 residues. The V end lost 6 bases, the J end lost 0 bases, and 9 bases lay between the germline ends. The CDR3 region has the DNA TGTGCCAGCAGATCAGACTATAGCAATCAGCCCCAGCATTTT. As protein: CASRSDYSNQPQHF.

This clone was observed a few times. The rearrangement links TRBV11-2 to TRBJ2-7; 10 positions agree with TRBD1. From germline, CDR1 is SGHAT and CDR2 FQNNGV. J was trimmed by 2 bases and V by 1 base; bases with no gene match: 11. The CDR3 loop spans 18 amino acids. The CDR3 sequence is CASSLVAQRGTGAYEQYF. CDR3 sequence (DNA): TGTGCCAGCAGCTTAGTAGCTCAGCGTGGGACAGGGGCCTACGAGCAGTACTTC.

The rearrangement links TRBV7-2 to TRBJ1-5; no reliable D call. The CDR3 runs 15 residues. Germline V gene data show CDR1 as SGHTA and CDR2 as FQGNSA. V was shortened by 2 bases and J by 4 bases, with 12 bases between the two germline ends. CDR3 sequence reads: CASSLLVARNQPQHF. The CDR3 nucleotides are TGTGCCAGCAGCTTATTAGTGGCTAGAAATCAGCCCCAGCATTTT.

This clone has just one count. CDR3 sequence (DNA): TGTGCCAGCAGTTCGGCGGGAAACACAGATACGCAGTATTTT. Protein sequence: CASSSAGNTDTQYF. The V call is TRBV6-6, the J call TRBJ2-3; D might be TRBD2 (6 bases). Trimming took 4 bases from V and 2 from J, leaving 10 bases between them. Per the germline V gene, CDR1 is MNHNY and CDR2 is SVGAGI (reference sequence). This CDR3 is built from 14 residues.

Details on this clone: One end of the junction does not line up with germline, which may come from a read error. The J gene is TRBJ2-1, the V gene TRBV6-1, with D possibly being TRBD2 (7 bases). CDR3 length: 17 residues. Germline-derived CDR1 and CDR2 are MNHNS and SASEGT. The DNA for the CDR3 is TGTGCCAGCAGCGAAGCGGGACACCTTCTCTCCTACAATGAGCAGTTCTTC. Amino acids: CASSEAGHLLSYNEQFF.

A single count supports this clone. The V and J genes are TRBV7-9 and TRBJ1-1, with D perhaps matching TRBD1 (5 bases). V lost 5 bases and J lost 5, with 15 bases in between. Germline lookup yields CDR1 SEHNR and CDR2 FQNEAQ (reference sequence). The CDR3 spans 14 residues. The chain's CDR3 is CASSPRGGGTEAFF. As DNA, the CDR3 is TGTGCCAGCAGCCCCCGGGGGGGAGGAACTGAAGCTTTCTTT.

This chain links TRBV2 with TRBJ2-7; possible D gene TRBD2, 5 bases. Deletions cut 8 bases from V and 7 bases from J, with 15 bases between. In germline, CDR1 is SNHLY, CDR2 FYNNEI. The CDR3 sequence is 12 residues long. The CDR3: CASDWNRGEQYF. The CDR3, as DNA: TGTGCCAGCGATTGGAACCGAGGGGAGCAGTACTTC.

V usage is TRBV2 and J usage is TRBJ2-7; 7 nucleotides align to TRBD2. With V trimmed by 5 bases and J by 7 bases, 8 bases remained unmatched. The CDR3 has 13 amino acids. CDR1 SNHLY and CDR2 FYNNEI come from the germline V gene. CDR3 DNA sequence: TGTGCCAGCAGTCAAGGGGAGGGGAGAGAGCAGTACTTC. Translating gives CASSQGEGREQYF. The complete variable domain, with remaining parts taken from reference TRBV2 and TRBJ2-7, reads EPEVTQTPSHQVTQMGQEVILRCVPISNHLYFYWYRQILGQKVEFLVSFYNNEISEKSEIFDDQFSVERPDGSNFTLKIRSTKLEDSAMYFCASSQGEGREQYFGPGTRLTVT.

The V and J genes are TRBV21-1 and TRBJ2-7; the D call in the table, TRBD1, was not verified against the DNA. TRBV21-1 is a recognized pseudogene. The CDR3 extends over 15 amino acids. The CDR3 loop reads CASSKGGARGYEQYF. The CDR3 nucleotides are TGTGCCAGCAGCAAAGGAGGGGCCAGGGGTTACGAGCAGTACTTC.

The chain links TRBV5-7 to TRBJ1-4; a weak D match, TRBD1 (5 bases). TRBV5-7 is placed among ORFs of uncertain function. The CDR3 contains 13 residues. V lost 2 bases and J lost 6, with 8 bases in between. CDR3 sequence reads: CASSFTGHEKLFF. In DNA, the CDR3 is TGTGCCAGCAGCTTCACAGGCCATGAAAAACTGTTTTTT.

The CDR3 DNA reads as TGCGCCAGCAGTGAGAGGATGAACTACGAGCAGTACTTC. Residues: CASSERMNYEQYF. The chain uses TRBV10-1 and TRBJ2-7; D is uncertain. From germline, CDR1 is WNHNN and CDR2 SYGVQD (reference sequence). The V end lost 2 bases, the J end lost 3 bases, and 8 bases lay between the germline ends. The CDR3 consists of 13 residues.

This clone showed up just a few times. The chain employs TRBV7-6 and TRBJ2-7, with no clear D. The CDR3 is made up of 13 amino acids. Germline V CDR1 and CDR2: SGHVS, FNYEAQ. Trimming removed 1 base at V and 5 bases at J, with 9 bases between. The CDR3 here is CASSLEADHEQYF. The CDR3 DNA sequence: TGTGCCAGCAGCTTAGAAGCAGATCACGAGCAGTACTTC.

This clone was detected a few times. The rearrangement joins TRBV9 to TRBJ2-1, with D perhaps matching TRBD2 (5 bases). The CDR3 has 12 amino acids. Trimming took off 2 bases at V and 9 bases at J, with 9 bases between the two ends. Germline loops: CDR1 SGDLS, CDR2 YYNGEE. CDR3 loop: CASSVTRGEQFF. The CDR3 coding sequence is TGTGCCAGCAGCGTTACTAGAGGTGAGCAGTTCTTC. Drawing the rest from reference TRBV9 and TRBJ2-1, the complete variable domain is DSGVTQTPKHLITATGQRVTLRCSPRSGDLSVYWYQQSLDQGLQFLIQYYNGEERAKGNILERFSAQQFPDLHSELNLSSLELGDSALYFCASSVTRGEQFFGPGTRLTVL.